Below, 26 T cell receptor beta chains from the same sample are listed, as sequenced in a study of regulatory T cells in long-lasting Graves disease. The time point: newly diagnosed GD, antithyroid drugs for less than 3 months. From RNA extracted from PBMCs, the TCR library was made. HTBI primers from iRepertoire and Arm-PCR of CDR3 regions yielded the TCR beta libraries. Via MiXCR, TCRdb re-called the multiplex PCR reads, giving one row per CDR3 protein. The sample has 450,000 to 500,000 distinct CDR3 sequences; around 16% are singletons. The sample was also linked to a second study, of T cells in Graves' hyperthyroidism and ophthalmopathy.

The source was peripheral blood mononuclear cells (PBMCs), collected at new diagnosis, from a patient treated with antithyroid drugs. The receptor source for this set is a man aged 35 to 55 with Graves disease.

This chain connects TRBV19 to TRBJ2-2; 7 bases fit TRBD2. The V gene end was trimmed by 5 bases and the J gene end by 1 base; junction bases not matched to a gene: 10. CDR3 length equals 17 residues. Germline assignment: CDR1 LNHDA and CDR2 SQIVND (reference sequence). CDR3 loop: CASSHRGLSRNTGELFF. The CDR3 nucleotides read TGTGCCAGTAGTCATAGGGGACTAAGCCGGAACACCGGGGAGCTGTTTTTT.

The table lists this clonotype with many counts. The chain employs TRBV2 and TRBJ2-1, with D possibly being TRBD2 (6 bases). V was trimmed by 6 bases and J by 0 bases, leaving 12 bases between them. This CDR3 is 15 amino acids long. Germline values: CDR1 SNHLY, CDR2 FYNNEI. In DNA form, the CDR3 reads TGTGCCAGCAGAGACTCCGGGGGCTCCTACAATGAGCAGTTCTTC. The encoded protein is CASRDSGGSYNEQFF.

In its sample, this clonotype was seen a few times. V gene TRBV7-3 combines with J gene TRBJ1-1; TRBD1 might be the D (5 bases). The CDR3 is made up of 14 amino acids. From germline, CDR1 is SGHTA and CDR2 FQGTGA. With 2 bases removed from V and 6 bases from J, the gap between germline ends came to 13 bases. Here the CDR3 reads CASSLGAGNAEAFF. CDR3 DNA: TGTGCCAGCAGCTTAGGGGCCGGGAATGCTGAAGCTTTCTTT.

This clonotype was counted at least ten times. The chain is built from TRBV6-1 and TRBJ1-2; D is ambiguous. The CDR3 extends over 13 amino acids. Germline lookup yields CDR1 MNHNS and CDR2 SASEGT. The germline V and J ends were trimmed by 6 bases and 7 bases, with 15 bases remaining between them. In DNA, the CDR3 is TGTGCCAGCAGGAATCCGGTACTACGTGGCTACACCTTC. It yields the protein CASRNPVLRGYTF.

This clonotype was recorded at least ten times. This chain joins TRBV7-9 and TRBJ2-3, with a tentative D call TRBD1 (5 bases). The CDR3 covers 14 residues. V was pared by 5 bases and J by 2 bases, with 11 bases between. Germline CDR1 reads SEHNR; CDR2 reads FQNEAQ (reference sequence). The CDR3 DNA reads as TGTGCCAGCAGCAGGGTCGGACACACAGATACGCAGTATTTT. Encoded protein: CASSRVGHTDTQYF.

The table lists this clonotype with many counts. The chain employs TRBV28 and TRBJ2-7; 7 nucleotides line up with TRBD2. Germline CDR1 MDHEN, CDR2 SYDVKM. V gave up 4 bases and J gave up 7 bases; unmatched junction bases: 28. The length of the CDR3 is 20 residues. The DNA of the CDR3 is TGTGCCAGCAGTTCTGGGGCCAAGTGGACTAGACCTCGCTCCGGGGATGAGCAGTACTTC. It is translated as CASSSGAKWTRPRSGDEQYF.

Ten or more counts support this clonotype. The J gene is TRBJ2-1, the V gene TRBV7-9, with TRBD2 matching over 8 bases. V trimming: 0 bases; J trimming: 2 bases; junction bases outside the gene matches: 3. The CDR3 spans 16 residues. Germline V CDR1 and CDR2: SEHNR, FQNEAQ (reference sequence). The CDR3 DNA is TGTGCCAGCAGCTTAGCCCGGGGACTAGCCTACAATGAGCAGTTCTTC. It yields the protein CASSLARGLAYNEQFF.

V usage is TRBV5-1 and J usage is TRBJ1-1; tentatively, D is TRBD1 (6 bases). From germline, CDR1 is SGHRS and CDR2 YFSETQ. V lost 3 bases, J lost 0 bases, and 6 bases lay in between. The CDR3 has 13 amino acids. This chain's CDR3 is CASSWGLNTEAFF. CDR3 DNA sequence: TGCGCCAGCAGCTGGGGGCTGAACACTGAAGCTTTCTTT.

This clonotype was recorded at least ten times. The rearrangement links TRBV4-2 to TRBJ1-4; unclear D gene. Trimming stripped 0 bases from V and 2 bases from J, with 7 bases between. Germline V CDR1 and CDR2: LGHNA, YNFKEQ. This CDR3 spans 15 amino acids. The CDR3 DNA reads TGTGCCAGCAGCCAAGATGGAGGCACTAATGAAAAACTGTTTTTT. Encoded protein: CASSQDGGTNEKLFF.

At least ten counts were recorded for this clonotype. The chain couples TRBV5-1 to TRBJ2-7; D is perhaps TRBD2 (5 bases). Deletions cut 0 bases from V and 6 bases from J, with 16 bases between. The CDR3 contains 15 residues. The germline CDR1 and CDR2 sequences are SGHRS and YFSETQ. The chain's CDR3 is CASSLASGGPIEQYF. As DNA, the CDR3 is TGCGCCAGCAGCTTGGCCTCAGGAGGCCCGATCGAGCAGTACTTC.

This clonotype turned up a few times. The chain is built from TRBV3-1 and TRBJ2-6; 8 nucleotides align to TRBD1. Germline lookup yields CDR1 LGHDT and CDR2 YNNKEL (reference sequence). V shed 3 bases, J shed 4 bases, and the junction held 5 bases outside the gene matches. The CDR3 loop spans 16 amino acids. CDR3 protein: CASSQLRGLGANVLTF. The CDR3 DNA follows: TGTGCCAGCAGCCAGCTCAGGGGGCTCGGGGCCAACGTCCTGACTTTC. The full variable domain, rest sourced from reference TRBV3-1 and TRBJ2-6, is DTAVSQTPKYLVTQMGNDKSIKCEQNLGHDTMYWYKQDSKKFLKIMFSYNNKELIINETVPNRFSPKSPDKAHLNLHINSLELGDSAVYFCASSQLRGLGANVLTFGAGSRLTVL.

The chain links TRBV28 to TRBJ1-5; perhaps TRBD1 as D (5 bases). Trimming shortened V by 1 base and J by 8 bases, and 15 bases separated the two germline ends. This CDR3 contains 15 residues. Germline CDR1 is MDHEN and CDR2 is SYDVKM. The CDR3 DNA reads TGTGCCAGCAGTTTATCTTTCCAGGGAATTGAGCCCCAGCATTTT. Translating gives CASSLSFQGIEPQHF.

This clonotype occurred many times. This chain joins TRBV7-3 and TRBJ2-3, with TRBD2 matching over 12 bases. CDR1 SGHTA and CDR2 FQGTGA come from the germline V gene. This CDR3 region has 15 residues. Trimming took 5 bases from V and 4 from J; bases not matched to a gene: 4. Here the CDR3 DNA reads TGTGCCAGCAGCCCTAGCGGGAGGGGAGCAGATACGCAGTATTTT. Translating gives CASSPSGRGADTQYF. Complete variable domain (other parts from reference TRBV7-3 and TRBJ2-3): GAGVSQTPSNKVTEKGKYVELRCDPISGHTALYWYRQSLGQGPEFLIYFQGTGAADDSGLPNDRFFAVRPEGSVSTLKIQRTERGDSAVYLCASSPSGRGADTQYFGPGTRLTVL.

This clonotype was seen ten or more times. The chain carries TRBV13 and TRBJ2-1; D call uncertain. Trimming took off 6 bases at V and 7 bases at J, with 16 bases between the two ends. Germline CDR1 reads PRHDT; CDR2 reads FYEKMQ (reference sequence). The CDR3 has 14 amino acids. CDR3 loop: CASSLYLGRNEQFF. The CDR3 nucleotides read TGTGCCAGCAGTCTTTACCTGGGAAGGAATGAGCAGTTCTTC.

There are many counts of this clonotype. The genes are TRBV11-3 and TRBJ2-3; 7 bases agree with TRBD1. Germline CDR1 is SGHNT and CDR2 is YENEEA. V shed 6 bases, J shed 1 base, and the junction held 4 bases outside the gene matches. CDR3 length equals 14 residues. CDR3: CASSWDSRTDTQYF. For the CDR3, the DNA is TGTGCCAGCAGTTGGGACAGTCGCACAGATACGCAGTATTTT.

This clonotype was counted ten times or more. The chain carries TRBV2 and TRBJ2-1, with 8 bases fitting TRBD2. This CDR3 comprises 14 residues. CDR1 SNHLY and CDR2 FYNNEI come from the germline V gene. The ends lost 6 bases at V and 9 bases at J; junction bases unmatched: 10. The CDR3: CASRAGTSGGEQFF. In DNA, the CDR3 is TGTGCCAGCAGGGCTGGGACTAGTGGGGGTGAGCAGTTCTTC.

This chain links TRBV12-3 or TRBV12-4 with TRBJ2-7; 7 bases agree with TRBD1. V dropped 5 bases and J dropped 5; count of bases not matched to a gene: 6. This CDR3 has 13 residues. The CDR3 protein is CASSLQGYHEQYF. The CDR3 bases are TGTGCCAGCAGTCTACAGGGGTATCACGAGCAGTACTTC.

This clonotype was seen a few times. This chain joins TRBV19 and TRBJ2-7, with 13 bases matching TRBD2. There are 15 residues in the CDR3. Germline V gene data show CDR1 as LNHDA and CDR2 as SQIVND (reference sequence). V lost 4 bases and J lost 3; bases outside the gene matches: 3. CDR3 protein: CASSTGLAGFYEQYF. The CDR3 nucleotides are TGTGCCAGTAGTACGGGACTAGCGGGATTCTACGAGCAGTACTTC. Full variable domain (missing parts from reference TRBV19 and TRBJ2-7): DGGITQSPKYLFRKEGQNVTLSCEQNLNHDAMYWYRQDPGQGLRLIYYSQIVNDFQKGDIAEGYSVSREKKESFPLTVTSAQKNPTAFYLCASSTGLAGFYEQYFGPGTRLTVT.

At least ten counts were recorded for this clonotype. The rearrangement uses TRBV9 and TRBJ2-5; 8 bases are shared with TRBD2. Trimming at V came to 4 bases and at J to 5 bases, leaving 13 bases not matched to a gene. CDR1 and CDR2 from the germline V gene are SGDLS and YYNGEE. The CDR3 runs to 16 residues. The CDR3 nucleotides are TGTGCCAGCAGCCCCCGGCAAATCACGGGGGGGGAGACCCAGTACTTC. Translation gives CASSPRQITGGETQYF.

This clonotype appeared many times. The rearrangement joins TRBV24-1 to TRBJ2-3; 13 nucleotides match TRBD2. V shed 6 bases and J 6 bases; nucleotides not matched to a gene: 11. CDR3 length: 17 amino acids. In germline, CDR1 is KGHDR, CDR2 SFDVKD. CDR3 sequence: CATSRRTSGSKKDTQYF. The DNA of the CDR3 is TGTGCCACCAGTCGCCGGACTAGCGGGAGTAAAAAGGATACGCAGTATTTT.

This clonotype was picked up many times. The genes are TRBV24-1 and TRBJ2-1; 8 bases fit TRBD2. Germline V gene lookup returns CDR1 KGHDR and CDR2 SFDVKD. This CDR3 is 16 amino acids long. Germline trimming cut 0 bases from V and 6 bases from J; bases unmatched to any gene: 6. The DNA of the CDR3 is TGTGCCACCAGTGATTTGCGCGCGGGAGGTTTCAATGAGCAGTTCTTC. The encoded protein is CATSDLRAGGFNEQFF.

Written as DNA, the CDR3 is TGTGCCAGCAGCTTAGAACAGAAAGAGACCCAGTACTTC. Its translation: CASSLEQKETQYF. V gene TRBV7-6 combines with J gene TRBJ2-5; D gene uncertain. This CDR3 is 13 amino acids long. CDR1 SGHVS and CDR2 FNYEAQ come from the germline V gene. V lost 1 base and J 3 bases, leaving 6 bases between the germline ends.

Comment on this clonotype: A much larger clonotype is one base distant, so this may be a read error. V is TRBV3-1 and J is TRBJ2-7, with unresolved D. This CDR3 region has 11 residues. Per the germline V gene, CDR1 is LGHDT and CDR2 is YNNKEL (reference sequence). The CDR3 region is CASGQATEQYF. CDR3 nucleotides: TGTGCCAGCGGCCAAGCGACTGAGCAGTACTTC.

This clonotype occurred many times. The rearrangement links TRBV11-1 to TRBJ1-2; the D gene is possibly TRBD1 (5 bases). Trimming pared 0 bases from V and 4 bases from J, leaving 15 bases between. Germline V lookup: CDR1 SGHAT, CDR2 FQDESV (reference sequence). This CDR3 is 16 amino acids long. CDR3 region: CASSLASNPGTYGYTF. As DNA, the CDR3 is TGTGCCAGCAGCTTAGCGAGCAATCCAGGGACCTATGGCTACACCTTC. Combining the CDR3 with reference TRBV11-1 and TRBJ1-2 gives the whole variable domain EAEVAQSPRYKITEKSQAVAFWCDPISGHATLYWYRQILGQGPELLVQFQDESVVDDSQLPKDRFSAERLKGVDSTLKIQPAELGDSAMYLCASSLASNPGTYGYTFGSGTRLTVV.

This clonotype was counted ten times or more. The V gene is TRBV27, the J gene TRBJ2-7, with a possible D match to TRBD2 (6 bases). The ends were cut back, 3 bases at V and 2 bases at J, with 14 bases in the middle. Germline V gives CDR1 MNHEY, CDR2 SMNVEV (reference sequence). The CDR3 loop spans 15 amino acids. The CDR3 reads CASSFGRLLAYEQYF. Written as DNA, the CDR3 is TGTGCCAGCAGTTTCGGGAGACTACTTGCCTACGAGCAGTACTTC.

This clonotype was detected a few times. The CDR3 DNA is TGTGCCAGCAGCTTGTCCCGATCAGGGGGTATCTACGAGCAGTACTTC. It yields the protein CASSLSRSGGIYEQYF. The chain uses TRBV5-5 and TRBJ2-7; 7 positions match TRBD1. The ends lost 1 base at V and 3 bases at J; junction bases unmatched: 10. Germline values: CDR1 SGHKS, CDR2 YYEKEE (reference sequence). This CDR3 has 16 amino acids.